These T cell receptor beta chains were read from a single sample in a study of blood T cell repertoires in COVID-19. Here immunoSEQ multiplex PCR was the method, and the copy in TCRdb shows in-frame clones only, minus some. This sample has approximately 300,000 clones, with 85% found just once. The sample comprised PBMCs or T cells enriched from blood (not recorded which). These TCRs come from a woman in her 30s who had been exposed to COVID-19. Both conserved end residues are part of each CDR3. D genes are given only for firm matches. Only some rows state a clone size, as once, few, many or a class for expanded clones.

TRBJ2-1	TRBV6-5	NA	TRBD1	CASSRDRGSYNEQFF	TGTGCCAGCAGTCGGGACAGGGGGTCCTACAATGAGCAGTTCTTC
TRBJ2-1	TRBV20-1	NA	NA	CSARDSTRQFF	TGCAGTGCTAGAGATTCGACACGCCAGTTCTTC
TRBJ1-5	TRBV5-4	NA	NA	CASSLARISNQPQHF	TGTGCCAGCAGCTTGGCCAGGATTAGCAATCAGCCCCAGCATTTT
TRBJ2-3	TRBV7-8	NA	NA	CASSLDALAASTDTQYF	TGTGCCAGCAGCTTAGATGCCCTAGCTGCTAGCACAGATACGCAGTATTTT
TRBJ2-7	TRBV5-1	NA	NA	CASSLAPSVSSYEQYF	TGCGCCAGCAGCTTGGCGCCCTCGGTGAGCTCCTACGAGCAGTACTTC
TRBJ1-4	TRBV2	few	TRBD1	CASSPTGGHEKLFF	TGTGCCAGCAGTCCGACAGGGGGCCATGAAAAACTGTTTTTT
TRBJ2-1	TRBV11-1	NA	TRBD2	CASSPGLAGYNEQFF	TGTGCCAGCAGCCCGGGACTAGCGGGGTACAATGAGCAGTTCTTC
TRBJ2-2	TRBV7-2	NA	TRBD1	CASSFQGQGTGELFF	TGTGCCAGCAGCTTTCAGGGACAGGGTACCGGGGAGCTGTTTTTT
TRBJ1-2	TRBV6-5	NA	TRBD1	CASSLGIFGTGGYTF	TGTGCCAGCAGCTTGGGAATTTTCGGGACAGGGGGCTACACCTTC
TRBJ1-1	TRBV4-3	NA	NA	CASSLGGAGNTEAFF	TGCGCCAGCAGCCTGGGGGGGGCCGGGAACACTGAAGCTTTCTTT
TRBJ1-2	TRBV11-2	NA	NA	CASSSQTGYGYTF	TGTGCCAGCAGCTCTCAGACGGGGTATGGCTACACCTTC
TRBJ2-7	TRBV4-2	many	TRBD2	CASSQGTSGYEQYF	TGTGCCAGCAGCCAAGGGACTAGCGGCTACGAGCAGTACTTC
TRBJ1-5	TRBV7-6	NA	TRBD1	CASSFSDRDQPQHF	TGTGCCAGCAGCTTTTCCGACAGGGACCAGCCCCAGCATTTT
TRBJ1-6	TRBV7-8	NA	NA	CASSPRTDSPLHF	TGTGCCAGCAGCCCGCGGACAGATTCACCCCTCCACTTT
TRBJ2-1	TRBV30	NA	TRBD1	CAWSRGTGRYNEQFF	TGTGCCTGGAGTCGTGGGACAGGGAGGTACAATGAGCAGTTCTTC
TRBJ2-7	TRBV2	once	TRBD1	CASSTGQGYEQYF	TGTGCCAGCAGTACGGGACAGGGGTACGAGCAGTACTTC
TRBJ2-2	TRBV6-5	NA	NA	CASSTVPLRTGELFF	TGTGCCAGCAGCACCGTGCCTCTACGGACCGGGGAGCTGTTTTTT
TRBJ1-2	TRBV11-2	NA	NA	CASSSLRSGEYGYTF	TGTGCCAGCAGCTCCCTCCGGTCCGGGGAATATGGCTACACCTTC
TRBJ2-3	TRBV2	NA	TRBD2	CASSDGLAGAGPQYF	TGTGCCAGCAGCGATGGACTAGCGGGAGCGGGGCCGCAGTATTTT
TRBJ2-3	TRBV12-5	NA	TRBD2	CASGLGLAATDTQYF	TGTGCTAGTGGTTTGGGACTAGCGGCCACAGATACGCAGTATTTT
TRBJ2-7	TRBV3-1/TRBV3-2	NA	TRBD1	CASSQEGTGSGEQYF	TGTGCCAGCAGCCAAGAAGGGACAGGTTCGGGGGAGCAGTACTTC
TRBJ2-7	TRBV28	NA	NA	CASRGARGVYEQYF	TGTGCCAGCAGGGGGGCCAGGGGGGTCTACGAGCAGTACTTC
TRBJ2-1	TRBV7-3	NA	NA	CASSLLGARGNEQFF	TGTGCCAGCAGCTTACTAGGGGCGCGTGGTAATGAGCAGTTCTTC
TRBJ2-3	TRBV27	NA	NA	CASSRQGVSTQYF	TGTGCCAGCAGCCGTCAAGGGGTTAGTACGCAGTATTTT
TRBJ2-7	TRBV18	NA	NA	CASSPNARLREQYF	TGTGCCAGCTCACCAAATGCTAGATTGCGAGAGCAGTACTTC
TRBJ1-1	TRBV30	few	TRBD1	CAWSVGQAASSKAFF	TGTGCCTGGAGTGTGGGACAGGCAGCAAGTAGCAAAGCTTTCTTT
TRBJ2-7	TRBV6-5	NA	NA	CARSRHYEQYF	TGTGCCAGGTCCAGACACTACGAGCAGTACTTC
TRBJ2-1	TRBV28	NA	TRBD2	CASTRAGGPDEQFF	TGTGCCAGCACGAGGGCGGGAGGGCCAGATGAGCAGTTCTTC
TRBJ2-7	TRBV28	NA	TRBD1	CASSSSTGYRGWEQYF	TGTGCCAGCAGTTCTTCTACCGGGTACAGGGGTTGGGAGCAGTACTTC
TRBJ2-4	TRBV7-9	NA	NA	CASSLSSGLDQYF	TGTGCCAGCAGCTTATCATCGGGTCTTGACCAGTACTTC
TRBJ2-7	TRBV27	NA	TRBD2	CASSSFSGTTSGEQYF	TGTGCCAGCAGTTCTTTTAGCGGGACCACGTCGGGCGAGCAGTACTTC
TRBJ2-3	TRBV5-1	NA	TRBD2	CASSLVAGADTQYF	TGCGCCAGCAGCTTGGTAGCGGGGGCAGATACGCAGTATTTT
TRBJ1-3	TRBV6-5	few	TRBD1	CASDPGQGSNTIYF	TGTGCCAGTGACCCCGGACAGGGGTCGAACACCATATATTTT
TRBJ1-3	TRBV5-8	NA	NA	CASSFGLPGGNTIYF	TGTGCCAGCAGCTTTGGTCTGCCGGGAGGAAACACCATATATTTT
TRBJ2-3	TRBV7-3	NA	NA	CASSLSGQPNTDTQYF	TGTGCCAGCAGCTTAAGCGGCCAACCAAACACAGATACGCAGTATTTT
TRBJ1-1	TRBV4-1	NA	NA	CASSQGKNTEAFF	TGCGCCAGCAGCCAAGGTAAGAACACTGAAGCTTTCTTT
TRBJ1-2	TRBV10-3	NA	NA	CAITGRREYGYTF	TGTGCCATCACCGGGAGAAGGGAGTATGGCTACACCTTC
TRBJ2-7	TRBV5-1	NA	TRBD2	CASSVLAGDDEQYF	TGCGCCAGCAGCGTACTAGCGGGAGATGACGAGCAGTACTTC
TRBJ2-1	TRBV5-4	NA	TRBD2	CASSQTSRDEQFF	TGTGCCAGCAGCCAGACTAGCCGGGATGAGCAGTTCTTC
TRBJ2-3	TRBV3-1/TRBV3-2	NA	NA	CASSQDNLGPSGTDTQYF	TGTGCCAGCAGCCAAGATAACTTAGGGCCTAGCGGCACAGATACGCAGTATTTT
TRBJ1-4	TRBV28	NA	NA	CASSSAAITIGKLFF	TGTGCCAGCAGTTCAGCAGCGATAACTATTGGAAAACTGTTTTTT
TRBJ2-5	TRBV14	NA	TRBD2	CASSSWTSGRAGETQYF	TGTGCCAGCAGCTCTTGGACTAGCGGGAGGGCCGGGGAGACCCAGTACTTC
TRBJ2-7	TRBV4-3	NA	TRBD2	CASSPLAGDYEQYF	TGCGCCAGCAGCCCACTAGCGGGGGACTACGAGCAGTACTTC
TRBJ2-2	TRBV28	NA	NA	CASSFSTVRSFTGELFF	TGTGCCAGCAGTTTTTCGACAGTACGGAGTTTCACCGGGGAGCTGTTTTTT
TRBJ1-2	TRBV2	NA	NA	CASSYQGANYGYTF	TGTGCCAGCAGCTACCAAGGGGCTAACTATGGCTACACCTTC
TRBJ1-3	TRBV28	few	NA	CASSLPDGNTIYF	TGTGCCAGCAGTTTGCCAGATGGAAACACCATATATTTT
TRBJ2-3	TRBV12-1	NA	NA	CASSFARGNTDTQYF	NA
TRBJ2-1	TRBV19	NA	NA	CARKGAPRGSYNEQFF	TGTGCCAGAAAAGGAGCTCCACGAGGCTCCTACAATGAGCAGTTCTTC